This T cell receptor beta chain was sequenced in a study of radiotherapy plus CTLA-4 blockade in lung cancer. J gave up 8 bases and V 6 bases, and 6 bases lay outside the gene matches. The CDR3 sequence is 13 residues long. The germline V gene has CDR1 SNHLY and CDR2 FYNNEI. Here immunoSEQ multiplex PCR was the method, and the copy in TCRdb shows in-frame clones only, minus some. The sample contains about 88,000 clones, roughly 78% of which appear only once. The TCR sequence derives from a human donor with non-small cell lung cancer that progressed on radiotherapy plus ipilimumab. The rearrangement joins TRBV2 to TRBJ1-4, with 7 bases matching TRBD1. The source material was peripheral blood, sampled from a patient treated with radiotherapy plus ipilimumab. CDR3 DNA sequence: TGTGCCAGCAGGGTTGGACAGGCGGAAAAACTGTTTTTT. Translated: CASRVGQAEKLFF.